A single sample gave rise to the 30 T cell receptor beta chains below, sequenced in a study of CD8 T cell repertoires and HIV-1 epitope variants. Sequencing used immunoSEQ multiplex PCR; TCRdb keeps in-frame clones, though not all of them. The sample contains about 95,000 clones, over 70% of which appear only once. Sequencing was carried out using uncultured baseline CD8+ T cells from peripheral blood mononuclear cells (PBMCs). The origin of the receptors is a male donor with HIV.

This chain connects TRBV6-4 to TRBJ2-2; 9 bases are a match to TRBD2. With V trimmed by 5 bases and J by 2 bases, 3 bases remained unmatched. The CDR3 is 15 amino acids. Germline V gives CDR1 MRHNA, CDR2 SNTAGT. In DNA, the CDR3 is TGTGCCAGCAGTCCCCTAGCGGGAAACACCGGGGAGCTGTTTTTT. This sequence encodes CASSPLAGNTGELFF.

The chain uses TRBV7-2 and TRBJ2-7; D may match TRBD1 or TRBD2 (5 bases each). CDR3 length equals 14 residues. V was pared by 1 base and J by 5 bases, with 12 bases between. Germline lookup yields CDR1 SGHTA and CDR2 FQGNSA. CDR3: CASSLGGPPDEQYF. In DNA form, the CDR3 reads TGTGCCAGCAGCTTAGGGGGACCACCAGACGAGCAGTACTTC.

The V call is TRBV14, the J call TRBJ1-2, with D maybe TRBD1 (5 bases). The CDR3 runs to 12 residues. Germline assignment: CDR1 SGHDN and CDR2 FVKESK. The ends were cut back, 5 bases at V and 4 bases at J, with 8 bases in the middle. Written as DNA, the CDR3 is TGTGCCAGCAGCAGGGACGGCTATGGCTACACCTTC. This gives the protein CASSRDGYGYTF. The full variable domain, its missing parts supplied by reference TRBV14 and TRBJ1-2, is EAGVTQFPSHSVIEKGQTVTLRCDPISGHDNLYWYRRVMGKEIKFLLHFVKESKQDESGMPNNRFLAERTGGTYSTLKVQPAELEDSGVYFCASSRDGYGYTFGSGTRLTVV.

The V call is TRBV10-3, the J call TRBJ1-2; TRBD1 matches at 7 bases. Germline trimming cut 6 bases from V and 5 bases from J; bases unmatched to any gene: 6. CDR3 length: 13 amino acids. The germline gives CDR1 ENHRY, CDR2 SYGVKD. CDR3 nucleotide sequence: TGTGCCATCAGCCTGGGACAGCCTTATGGCTACACCTTC. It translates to CAISLGQPYGYTF.

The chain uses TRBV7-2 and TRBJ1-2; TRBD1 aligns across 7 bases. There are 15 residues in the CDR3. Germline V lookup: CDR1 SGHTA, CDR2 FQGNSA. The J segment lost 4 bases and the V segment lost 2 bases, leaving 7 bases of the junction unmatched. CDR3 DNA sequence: TGTGCCAGCAGCTTAAGAGGGGGCGCGGGCTATGGCTACACCTTC. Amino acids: CASSLRGGAGYGYTF.

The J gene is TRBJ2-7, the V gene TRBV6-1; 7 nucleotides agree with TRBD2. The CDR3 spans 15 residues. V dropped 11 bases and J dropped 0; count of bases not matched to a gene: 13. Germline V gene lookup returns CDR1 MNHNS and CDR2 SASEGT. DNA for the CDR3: TGTGCCGCGCCCTCGGGGGGTTGGGACTCCTACGAGCAGTACTTC. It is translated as CAAPSGGWDSYEQYF.

CDR3 in amino acids: CASSLPGHMGLSGANVLTF. For the CDR3, the DNA is TGCGCCAGCAGCCTTCCGGGACACATGGGGTTATCTGGGGCCAACGTCCTGACTTTC. This chain uses TRBV5-1 with TRBJ2-6; perhaps TRBD1 as D (6 bases). Germline-derived CDR1 and CDR2 are SGHRS and YFSETQ. The CDR3 loop spans 19 amino acids. V was clipped by 4 bases and J by 1 base, with 21 bases between them. Full variable domain (missing parts from reference TRBV5-1 and TRBJ2-6): KAGVTQTPRYLIKTRGQQVTLSCSPISGHRSVSWYQQTPGQGLQFLFEYFSETQRNKGNFPGRFSGRQFSNSRSEMNVSTLELGDSALYLCASSLPGHMGLSGANVLTFGAGSRLTVL.

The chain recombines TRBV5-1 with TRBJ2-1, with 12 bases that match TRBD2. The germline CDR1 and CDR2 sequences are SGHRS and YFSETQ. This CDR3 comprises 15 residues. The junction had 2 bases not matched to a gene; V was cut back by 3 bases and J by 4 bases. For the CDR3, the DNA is TGCGCCAGCAGCTCGGGACTAGCGGGTTACAATGAGCAGTTCTTC. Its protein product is CASSSGLAGYNEQFF.

CDR3 in DNA: TGCGCCAGCAGCTTGGAGGCGACGATCACTGAAGCTTTCTTT. Its translation: CASSLEATITEAFF. The chain has TRBV5-1 and TRBJ1-1, with D unresolved. V was cut by 0 bases and J by 4 bases, with 10 bases left in between. CDR1 is SGHRS, CDR2 YFSETQ, per germline. The CDR3 runs 14 residues.

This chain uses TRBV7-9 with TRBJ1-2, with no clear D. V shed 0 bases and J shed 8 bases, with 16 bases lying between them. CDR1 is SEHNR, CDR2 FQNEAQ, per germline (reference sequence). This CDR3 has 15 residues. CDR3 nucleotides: TGTGCCAGCAGCTTAGCTCCTGCGGAGGGCTACGGCTACACCTTC. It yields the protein CASSLAPAEGYGYTF.

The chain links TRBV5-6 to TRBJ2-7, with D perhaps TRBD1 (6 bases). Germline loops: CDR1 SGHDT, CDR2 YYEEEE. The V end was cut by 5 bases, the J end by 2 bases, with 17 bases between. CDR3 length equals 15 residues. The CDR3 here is CASSSQGSSPYEQYF. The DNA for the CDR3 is TGTGCCAGCAGTTCACAGGGCAGTAGCCCCTACGAGCAGTACTTC. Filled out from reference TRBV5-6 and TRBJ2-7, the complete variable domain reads DAGVTQSPTHLIKTRGQQVTLRCSPKSGHDTVSWYQQALGQGPQFIFQYYEEEERQRGNFPDRFSGHQFPNYSSELNVNALLLGDSALYLCASSSQGSSPYEQYFGPGTRLTVT.

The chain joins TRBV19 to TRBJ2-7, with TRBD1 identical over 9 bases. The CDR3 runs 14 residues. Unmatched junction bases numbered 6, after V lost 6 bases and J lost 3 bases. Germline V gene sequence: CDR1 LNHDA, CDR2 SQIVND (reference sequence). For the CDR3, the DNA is TGTGCCAGTAGCCCGGGACAGGGTTTCTACGAGCAGTACTTC. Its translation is CASSPGQGFYEQYF.

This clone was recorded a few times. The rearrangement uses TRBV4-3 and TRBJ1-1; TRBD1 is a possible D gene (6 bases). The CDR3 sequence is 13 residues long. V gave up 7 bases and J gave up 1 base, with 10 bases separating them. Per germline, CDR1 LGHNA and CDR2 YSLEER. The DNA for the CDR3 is TGCGCCAGCACCCAGGGGCCGAACACTGAAGCTTTCTTT. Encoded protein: CASTQGPNTEAFF.

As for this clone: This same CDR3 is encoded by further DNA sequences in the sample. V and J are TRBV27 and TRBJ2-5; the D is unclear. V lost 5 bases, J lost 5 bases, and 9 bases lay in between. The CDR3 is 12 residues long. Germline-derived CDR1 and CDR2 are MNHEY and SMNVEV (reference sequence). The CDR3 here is CASSPLGETQYF. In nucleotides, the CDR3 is TGTGCCAGCAGTCCCCTTGGGGAGACCCAGTACTTC.

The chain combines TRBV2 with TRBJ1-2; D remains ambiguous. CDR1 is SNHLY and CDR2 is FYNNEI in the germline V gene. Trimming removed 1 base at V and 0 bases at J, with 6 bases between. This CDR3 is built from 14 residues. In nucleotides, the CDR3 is TGTGCCAGCAGTGAAGGATACACTAACTATGGCTACACCTTC. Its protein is CASSEGYTNYGYTF.

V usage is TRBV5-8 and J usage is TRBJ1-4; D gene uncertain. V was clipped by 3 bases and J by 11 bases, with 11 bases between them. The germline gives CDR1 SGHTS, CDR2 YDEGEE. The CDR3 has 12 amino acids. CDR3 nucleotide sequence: TGTGCCAGCAGCTCGTTGGGAGATAAACTGTTTTTT. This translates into CASSSLGDKLFF.

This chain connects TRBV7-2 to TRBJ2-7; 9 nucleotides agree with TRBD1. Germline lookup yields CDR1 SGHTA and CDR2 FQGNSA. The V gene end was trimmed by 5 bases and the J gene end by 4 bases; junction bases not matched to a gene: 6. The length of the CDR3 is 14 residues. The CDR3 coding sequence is TGTGCCAGCAGCCCGGGACAGGGCGGATACGAGCAGTACTTC. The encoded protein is CASSPGQGGYEQYF.

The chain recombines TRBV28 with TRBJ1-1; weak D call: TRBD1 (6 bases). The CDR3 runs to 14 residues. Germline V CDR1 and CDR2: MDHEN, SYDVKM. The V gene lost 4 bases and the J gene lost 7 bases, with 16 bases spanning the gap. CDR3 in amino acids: CASSYETGSIEAFF. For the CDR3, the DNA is TGTGCCAGCAGTTACGAGACAGGCTCGATTGAAGCTTTCTTT.

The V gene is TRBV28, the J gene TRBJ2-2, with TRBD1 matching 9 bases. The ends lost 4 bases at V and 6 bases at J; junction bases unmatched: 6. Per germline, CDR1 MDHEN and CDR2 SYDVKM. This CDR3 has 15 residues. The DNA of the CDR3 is TGTGCCAGCAGTTATCCGGACAGGGGATCCGGGGAGCTGTTTTTT. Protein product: CASSYPDRGSGELFF.

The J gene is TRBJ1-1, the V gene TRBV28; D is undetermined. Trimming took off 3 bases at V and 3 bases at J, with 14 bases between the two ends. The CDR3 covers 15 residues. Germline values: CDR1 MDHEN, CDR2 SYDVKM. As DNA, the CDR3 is TGTGCCAGCAGTTTCATGGCCTGGAGTTACACTGAAGCTTTCTTT. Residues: CASSFMAWSYTEAFF.

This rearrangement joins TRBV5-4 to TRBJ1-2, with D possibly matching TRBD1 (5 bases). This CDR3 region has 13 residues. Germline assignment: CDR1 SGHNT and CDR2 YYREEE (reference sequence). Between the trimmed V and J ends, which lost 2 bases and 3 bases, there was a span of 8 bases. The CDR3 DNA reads TGTGCCAGCAGCTTTCGGGGGGACTATGGCTACACCTTC. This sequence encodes CASSFRGDYGYTF. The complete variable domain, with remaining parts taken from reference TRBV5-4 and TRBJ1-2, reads ETGVTQSPTHLIKTRGQQVTLRCSSQSGHNTVSWYQQALGQGPQFIFQYYREEENGRGNFPPRFSGLQFPNYSSELNVNALELDDSALYLCASSFRGDYGYTFGSGTRLTVV.

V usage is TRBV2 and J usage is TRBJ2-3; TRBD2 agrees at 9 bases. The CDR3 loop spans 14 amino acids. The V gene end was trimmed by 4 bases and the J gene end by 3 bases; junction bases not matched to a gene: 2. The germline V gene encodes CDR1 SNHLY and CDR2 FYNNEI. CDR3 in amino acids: CASSGLAGTDTQYF. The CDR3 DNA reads TGTGCCAGCAGTGGGCTAGCGGGGACAGATACGCAGTATTTT.

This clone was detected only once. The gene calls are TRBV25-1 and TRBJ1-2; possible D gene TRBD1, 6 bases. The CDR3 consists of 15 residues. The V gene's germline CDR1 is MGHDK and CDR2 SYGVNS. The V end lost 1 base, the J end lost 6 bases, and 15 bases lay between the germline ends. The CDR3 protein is CASSELLGGGDGYTF. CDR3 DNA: TGTGCCAGCAGTGAATTGCTGGGAGGGGGAGATGGCTACACCTTC.

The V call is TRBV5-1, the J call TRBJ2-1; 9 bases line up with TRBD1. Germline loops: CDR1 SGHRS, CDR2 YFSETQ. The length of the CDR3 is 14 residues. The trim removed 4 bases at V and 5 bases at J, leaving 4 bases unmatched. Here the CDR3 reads CASSPGQGNNEQFF. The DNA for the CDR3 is TGCGCCAGCAGCCCGGGACAGGGAAACAATGAGCAGTTCTTC. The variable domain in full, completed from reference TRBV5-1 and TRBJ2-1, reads KAGVTQTPRYLIKTRGQQVTLSCSPISGHRSVSWYQQTPGQGLQFLFEYFSETQRNKGNFPGRFSGRQFSNSRSEMNVSTLELGDSALYLCASSPGQGNNEQFFGPGTRLTVL.

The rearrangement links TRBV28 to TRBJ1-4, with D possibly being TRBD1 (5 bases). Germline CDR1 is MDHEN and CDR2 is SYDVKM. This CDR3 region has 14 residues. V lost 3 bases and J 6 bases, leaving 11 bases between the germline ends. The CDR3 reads CASSFSAGHEKLFF. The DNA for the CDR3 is TGTGCCAGCAGTTTTTCGGCGGGGCATGAAAAACTGTTTTTT.

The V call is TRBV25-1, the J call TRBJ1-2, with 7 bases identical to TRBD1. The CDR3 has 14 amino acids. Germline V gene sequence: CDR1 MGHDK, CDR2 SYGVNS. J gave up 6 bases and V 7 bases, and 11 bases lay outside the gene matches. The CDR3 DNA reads TGTGCCAGCACTGATAACGACAGGGTCGATGGCTACACCTTC. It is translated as CASTDNDRVDGYTF.

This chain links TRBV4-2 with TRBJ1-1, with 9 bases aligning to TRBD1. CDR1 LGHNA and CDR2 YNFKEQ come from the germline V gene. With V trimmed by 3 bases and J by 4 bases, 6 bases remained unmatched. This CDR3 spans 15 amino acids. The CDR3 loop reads CASSQPGQGTTEAFF. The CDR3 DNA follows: TGTGCCAGCAGCCAGCCTGGACAGGGGACCACTGAAGCTTTCTTT.

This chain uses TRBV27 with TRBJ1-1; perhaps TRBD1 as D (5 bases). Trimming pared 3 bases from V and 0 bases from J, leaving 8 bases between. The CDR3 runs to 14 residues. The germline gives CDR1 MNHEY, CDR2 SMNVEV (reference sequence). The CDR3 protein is CASSFHRMNTEAFF. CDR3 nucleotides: TGTGCCAGCAGTTTCCACAGGATGAACACTGAAGCTTTCTTT.

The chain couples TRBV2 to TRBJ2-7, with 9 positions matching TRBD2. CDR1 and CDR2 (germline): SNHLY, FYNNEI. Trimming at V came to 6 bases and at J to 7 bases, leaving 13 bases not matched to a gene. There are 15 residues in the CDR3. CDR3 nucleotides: TGTGCCAGCAGGACTAGCGGTTTGGGTCCCGGGGAGCAGTACTTC. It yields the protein CASRTSGLGPGEQYF.

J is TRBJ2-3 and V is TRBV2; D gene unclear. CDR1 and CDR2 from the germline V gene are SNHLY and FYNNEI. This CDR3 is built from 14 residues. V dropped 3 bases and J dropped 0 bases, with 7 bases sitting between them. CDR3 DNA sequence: TGTGCCAGCAGTGATTTGTATAGCACAGATACGCAGTATTTT. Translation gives CASSDLYSTDTQYF.